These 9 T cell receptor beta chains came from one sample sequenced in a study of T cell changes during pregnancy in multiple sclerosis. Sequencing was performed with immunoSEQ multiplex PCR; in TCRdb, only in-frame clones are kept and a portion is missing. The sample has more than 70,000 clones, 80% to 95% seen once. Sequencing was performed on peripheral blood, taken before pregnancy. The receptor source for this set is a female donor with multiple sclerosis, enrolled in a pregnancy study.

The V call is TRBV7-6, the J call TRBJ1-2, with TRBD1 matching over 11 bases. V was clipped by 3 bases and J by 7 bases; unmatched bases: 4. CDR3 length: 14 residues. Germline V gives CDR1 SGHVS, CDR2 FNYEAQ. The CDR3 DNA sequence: TGTGCCAGCAGCTTGGGACAGGGGGAGGGTGGCTACACCTTC. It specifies CASSLGQGEGGYTF.

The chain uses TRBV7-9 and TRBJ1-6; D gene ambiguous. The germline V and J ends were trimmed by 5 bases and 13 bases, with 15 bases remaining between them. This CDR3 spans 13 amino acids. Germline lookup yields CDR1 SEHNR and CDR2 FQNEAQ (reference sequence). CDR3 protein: CASSVLPGTPLHF. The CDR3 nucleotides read TGTGCCAGCAGCGTCCTCCCCGGTACCCCCCTCCACTTT.

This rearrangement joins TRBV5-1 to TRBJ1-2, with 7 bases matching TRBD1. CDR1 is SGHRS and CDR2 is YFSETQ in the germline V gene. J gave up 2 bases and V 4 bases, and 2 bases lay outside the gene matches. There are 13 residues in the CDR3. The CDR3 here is CASSPTGNYGYTF. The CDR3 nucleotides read TGCGCCAGCAGCCCGACAGGGAACTATGGCTACACCTTC.

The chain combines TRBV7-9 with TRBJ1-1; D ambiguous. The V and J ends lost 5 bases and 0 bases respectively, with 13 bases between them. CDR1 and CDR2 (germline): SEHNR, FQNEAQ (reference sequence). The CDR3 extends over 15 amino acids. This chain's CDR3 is CASSTSGLMNTEAFF. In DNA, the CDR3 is TGTGCCAGCAGCACATCTGGACTGATGAACACTGAAGCTTTCTTT.

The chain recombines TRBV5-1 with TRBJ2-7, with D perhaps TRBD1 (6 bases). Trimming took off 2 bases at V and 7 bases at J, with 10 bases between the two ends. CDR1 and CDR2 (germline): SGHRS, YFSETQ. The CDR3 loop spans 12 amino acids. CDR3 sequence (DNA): TGCGCCAGCAGCTTCACAGGGAAGGAGCAGTACTTC. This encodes CASSFTGKEQYF.

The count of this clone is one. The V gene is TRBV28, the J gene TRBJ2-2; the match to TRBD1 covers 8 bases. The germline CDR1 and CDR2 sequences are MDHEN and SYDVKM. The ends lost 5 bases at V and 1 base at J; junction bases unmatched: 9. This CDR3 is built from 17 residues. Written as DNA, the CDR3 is TGTGCCAGCAGTCTGGTTCCGGGACAGGTGAACACCGGGGAGCTGTTTTTT. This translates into CASSLVPGQVNTGELFF.

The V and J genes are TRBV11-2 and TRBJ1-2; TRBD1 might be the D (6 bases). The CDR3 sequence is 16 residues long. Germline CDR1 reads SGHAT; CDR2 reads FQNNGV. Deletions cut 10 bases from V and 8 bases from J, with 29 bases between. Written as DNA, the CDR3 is TGTGCCATCCCAGCTAAGACGACAGGTAGCGCTGGAGGCTACACCTTC. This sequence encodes CAIPAKTTGSAGGYTF.

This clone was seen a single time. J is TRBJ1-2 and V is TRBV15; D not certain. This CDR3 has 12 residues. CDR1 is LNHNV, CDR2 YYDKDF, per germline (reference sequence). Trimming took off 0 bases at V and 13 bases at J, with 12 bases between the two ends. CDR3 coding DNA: TGTGCCACCAGCAGAGATCAGGATTCCGGCACCTTC. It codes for CATSRDQDSGTF.

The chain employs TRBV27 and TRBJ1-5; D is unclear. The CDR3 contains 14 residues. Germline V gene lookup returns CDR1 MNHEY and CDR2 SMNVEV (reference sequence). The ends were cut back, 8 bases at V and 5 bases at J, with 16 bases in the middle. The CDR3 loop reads CASSPGRGYQPQHF. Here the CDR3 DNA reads TGTGCCAGCTCACCGGGGAGAGGGTATCAGCCCCAGCATTTT.